Here is one TCR beta chain with its context. The antigen remains undetermined. This sample stems from a study of PD-L1 blockade in urothelial cancer. Whole-study context: Bladder-origin urothelial cancer in males described twenty-five of the 29 patients. Whole-study results and caveats: Patients who had durable benefit saw their tumor-associated blood clones expand more at 3 weeks.

Germline CDR1 and CDR2: MDHEN and SYDVKM. After removal of 6 bases from V and 0 bases from J, the junction contained 11 bases not matched to a gene. The CDR3 is 17 residues long. Time point: peripheral blood 6 weeks after treatment start. Generated by immunoSEQ multiplex PCR, the TCRdb table keeps only in-frame clones and is missing some. The sample contains approximately 79,000 clones, approximately 90% of which appear only once. This chain uses TRBV28 with TRBJ2-7; TRBD2 agrees at 10 bases. The sequence was collected from a woman of 80 years or more with urothelial cancer. The source material was PBMCs, sampled around atezolizumab (anti-PD-L1) treatment. CDR3 sequence: CASSLGLAGVPSYEQYF. DNA for the CDR3: TGTGCCAGCAGCCTGGGGCTAGCGGGAGTCCCCTCCTACGAGCAGTACTTC.